One sample yielded the 2 T cell receptor beta chains listed below, sequenced in a study of beta chain features in type 1 diabetes. The authors reverse transcribed all of the isolated RNA, so sequencing captured expressed TCRB transcripts. TCRdb's copy holds only in-frame clones and misses some; the assay was immunoSEQ multiplex PCR. The sample shows 350,000 to 450,000 clones, roughly 16% of them seen only once. Sequenced sample: naive CD4+ T cells from blood. These receptors all come from a woman aged 18-29 years in good health.

This clone has just a few counts. The V gene is TRBV4-1, the J gene TRBJ2-1; 7 positions match TRBD2. The V gene end was trimmed by 0 bases and the J gene end by 7 bases; junction bases not matched to a gene: 9. The CDR3 totals 16 residues. The germline V gene has CDR1 MGHRA and CDR2 YSYEKL. CDR3 nucleotides: TGCGCCAGCAGCCAAGACCTGACTAGCCCCTTAAATGAGCAGTTCTTC. It encodes CASSQDLTSPLNEQFF.

V is TRBV5-1 and J is TRBJ2-1, with 8 bases aligning to TRBD1. Looked up from germline, CDR1 is SGHRS and CDR2 is YFSETQ. The CDR3 consists of 16 residues. V was pared by 0 bases and J by 10 bases, with 12 bases of the junction left unmatched. DNA for the CDR3: TGCGCCAGCAGCTTGGTCTGGGACAGGCCCTCATCGGAGCAGTTCTTC. As protein: CASSLVWDRPSSEQFF.